These 26 T cell receptor beta chains share one sample of origin, sequenced in a study of blood T cell repertoires in COVID-19. Sequencing was performed with immunoSEQ multiplex PCR; in TCRdb, only in-frame clones are kept and a portion is missing. The data show about 190,000 clones, roughly 89% seen once. Sample: peripheral blood. The origin of the receptors is a woman aged 18-29 years who had recovered from COVID-19.

The chain combines TRBV11-3 with TRBJ2-7; 7 bases agree with TRBD2. Germline CDR1 SGHNT, CDR2 YENEEA. The CDR3 length is 12 residues. The V and J ends lost 3 bases and 6 bases, in that order; junction bases with no gene match: 2. CDR3 amino acids: CASSFWEGEQYF. The CDR3 DNA reads TGTGCCAGCAGCTTTTGGGAGGGCGAGCAGTACTTC.

This chain links TRBV12-3 or TRBV12-4 with TRBJ1-2; D remains unclear. This CDR3 spans 13 amino acids. The V and J ends lost 3 bases and 4 bases respectively, with 9 bases between them. CDR3 DNA sequence: TGTGCCAGCAGTTTGGACTCCCCCTATGGCTACACCTTC. This encodes CASSLDSPYGYTF.

The J gene is TRBJ2-7, the V gene TRBV5-1; TRBD1 matches 9 bases. After removal of 0 bases from V and 3 bases from J, the junction contained 4 bases not matched to a gene. The CDR3 is made up of 15 amino acids. The V gene's germline CDR1 is SGHRS and CDR2 YFSETQ. Here the CDR3 reads CASSLVTGGDYEQYF. CDR3 in DNA: TGCGCCAGCAGCTTGGTAACAGGGGGCGACTACGAGCAGTACTTC.

The chain joins TRBV11-3 to TRBJ1-2; 8 positions match TRBD1. Germline V gene lookup returns CDR1 SGHNT and CDR2 YENEEA. The CDR3 covers 13 residues. Trimming removed 5 bases from V and 8 bases from J; junction bases left unmatched: 7. The chain's CDR3 is CASSQGTGAGYTF. The CDR3 nucleotides are TGTGCCAGCAGCCAGGGGACAGGCGCGGGCTACACCTTC.

The chain carries TRBV7-9 and TRBJ2-7; the match to TRBD1 covers 7 bases. From germline, CDR1 is SEHNR and CDR2 FQNEAQ (reference sequence). V gave up 5 bases and J gave up 0 bases; unmatched junction bases: 16. The CDR3 extends over 18 amino acids. CDR3 sequence: CASSHPPRTGVSSYEQYF. CDR3 nucleotides: TGTGCCAGCAGCCACCCCCCCCGCACAGGGGTTAGCTCCTACGAGCAGTACTTC.

The chain links TRBV24-1 to TRBJ2-7; D possibly corresponds to TRBD1 (6 bases). Germline assignment: CDR1 KGHDR and CDR2 SFDVKD. With 5 bases removed from V and 2 bases from J, the gap between germline ends came to 9 bases. This CDR3 is built from 13 residues. Here the CDR3 DNA reads TGTGCCACCAGTGCCGGACAGACCTACGAGCAGTACTTC. Protein: CATSAGQTYEQYF.

This clone was found a few times. Other DNA sequences within the sample encode an identical CDR3. The chain carries TRBV19 and TRBJ1-1; D not resolved. This CDR3 has 10 amino acids. From germline, CDR1 is LNHDA and CDR2 SQIVND (reference sequence). V lost 8 bases, J lost 4 bases, and 5 bases lay in between. The CDR3 DNA follows: TGTGCCAGTGGGCTCACTGAAGCTTTCTTT. It yields the protein CASGLTEAFF.

The chain couples TRBV9 to TRBJ2-5; no definite D call. The CDR3 runs 12 residues. The germline CDR1 and CDR2 sequences are SGDLS and YYNGEE. Deletions cut 0 bases from V and 5 bases from J, with 5 bases between. Written as DNA, the CDR3 is TGTGCCAGCAGCGTAGAACAGGAGACCCAGTACTTC. Translation gives CASSVEQETQYF.

This chain uses TRBV18 with TRBJ1-2; 12 bases map to TRBD1. Trimming removed 4 bases from V and 9 bases from J; junction bases left unmatched: 15. In germline, CDR1 is KGHSH, CDR2 LQKENI. This CDR3 has 17 amino acids. DNA for the CDR3: TGTGCCAGCTCACGGCTTCAAAAGGGACAGGGGGCTATAAGCTACACCTTC. It codes for CASSRLQKGQGAISYTF.

V and J are TRBV27 and TRBJ2-1; tentatively, D is TRBD1 (6 bases). Trimming cost V 3 bases and J 9 bases, with 12 bases left between them. Germline CDR1 MNHEY, CDR2 SMNVEV (reference sequence). This CDR3 is 13 amino acids long. The CDR3 nucleotides read TGTGCCAGCAGTTTGGGACACTCCTTTGAGCAGTTCTTC. The encoded protein is CASSLGHSFEQFF.

This sequence joins TRBV4-3 and TRBJ2-1, with D possibly being TRBD1 (5 bases). CDR1 is LGHNA and CDR2 is YSLEER in the germline V gene. V lost 0 bases, J lost 5 bases, and 14 bases lay in between. The CDR3 loop spans 16 amino acids. DNA for the CDR3: TGCGCCAGCAGCCAAGATGGAAGGGGCCTAAACAATGAGCAGTTCTTC. This encodes CASSQDGRGLNNEQFF.

V and J are TRBV13 and TRBJ2-2, with TRBD2 matching over 12 bases. CDR3 length equals 16 residues. V shed 6 bases and J 4 bases; nucleotides not matched to a gene: 6. Germline values: CDR1 PRHDT, CDR2 FYEKMQ (reference sequence). The CDR3 sequence is CASSPRLAGATGELFF. The CDR3 DNA follows: TGTGCCAGCAGTCCAAGACTAGCGGGGGCCACCGGGGAGCTGTTTTTT.

V gene TRBV5-4 combines with J gene TRBJ2-5, with D possibly TRBD2 on 5 matching bases. The CDR3 runs 13 residues. Trimming pared 0 bases from V and 4 bases from J, leaving 7 bases between. Germline V CDR1 and CDR2: SGHNT, YYREEE (reference sequence). The CDR3 spells CASSLAGGETQYF. The DNA for the CDR3 is TGTGCCAGCAGCTTGGCAGGAGGAGAGACCCAGTACTTC.

This chain uses TRBV14 with TRBJ2-1; the match to TRBD2 covers 9 bases. Per the germline V gene, CDR1 is SGHDN and CDR2 is FVKESK. Trimming took 6 bases from V and 5 from J; bases not matched to a gene: 11. This CDR3 has 16 residues. CDR3 in DNA: TGTGCCAGCAGTCTTAAACCGGGACTAGCTCACAATGAGCAGTTCTTC. Translation gives CASSLKPGLAHNEQFF.

This clone turned up a few times. The J gene is TRBJ1-2, the V gene TRBV11-2; 7 nucleotides align to TRBD1. This CDR3 has 15 residues. CDR1 and CDR2 (germline): SGHAT, FQNNGV. Germline trimming cut 1 base from V and 2 bases from J; bases unmatched to any gene: 4. The CDR3 nucleotides read TGTGCCAGCAGCTTAGGACAGGGAGGCAACTATGGCTACACCTTC. Its protein product is CASSLGQGGNYGYTF.

The V and J genes are TRBV6-1 and TRBJ1-5; D remains ambiguous. Germline V lookup: CDR1 MNHNS, CDR2 SASEGT. This CDR3 contains 14 residues. Trimming cost V 2 bases and J 1 base, with 6 bases left between them. The CDR3 coding sequence is TGTGCCAGCAGTGAATTTTCGAGCAATCAGCCCCAGCATTTT. It codes for CASSEFSSNQPQHF.

This clone was found once. This chain links TRBV7-3 with TRBJ2-3, with 11 bases fitting TRBD2. CDR3 length: 15 residues. Losses at the gene ends were 5 bases for V and 3 bases for J; bases not matched to a gene: 4. Germline loops: CDR1 SGHTA, CDR2 FQGTGA. The DNA of the CDR3 is TGTGCCAGCAGCCTCGGGACTAGCGGAACAGATACGCAGTATTTT. Protein product: CASSLGTSGTDTQYF.

The chain is built from TRBV4-3 and TRBJ2-6; D is possibly TRBD1 (5 bases). The CDR3 sequence is 16 residues long. The germline CDR1 and CDR2 sequences are LGHNA and YSLEER. Trimming removed 1 base from V and 0 bases from J, with 7 bases in between. For the CDR3, the DNA is TGCGCCAGCAGCCAAGCCGACAGCTCTGGGGCCAACGTCCTGACTTTC. As protein: CASSQADSSGANVLTF.

The J gene is TRBJ2-1, the V gene TRBV9, with D uncertain. Looked up from germline, CDR1 is SGDLS and CDR2 is YYNGEE. Trimming stripped 2 bases from V and 7 bases from J, with 13 bases between. This CDR3 contains 14 residues. CDR3 loop: CASSVGGRVNEQFF. CDR3 nucleotide sequence: TGTGCCAGCAGCGTTGGTGGTCGAGTGAATGAGCAGTTCTTC.

The chain links TRBV19 to TRBJ1-5; 7 nucleotides match TRBD1. The germline gives CDR1 LNHDA, CDR2 SQIVND (reference sequence). The CDR3 extends over 15 amino acids. With 5 bases clipped from V and 4 bases from J, the junction kept 8 bases outside the gene matches. CDR3 DNA sequence: TGTGCCAGTAGTCTCGGGACAGCCTTTAATCAGCCCCAGCATTTT. Translation gives CASSLGTAFNQPQHF.

The V and J genes are TRBV5-6 and TRBJ1-2; possibly TRBD1 for D (5 bases). The CDR3 has 17 residues. V lost 1 base and J lost 8, with 24 bases in between. Per germline, CDR1 SGHDT and CDR2 YYEEEE. CDR3 sequence: CASSLSLASGRADGYTF. CDR3 DNA sequence: TGTGCCAGCAGCTTGAGTTTGGCGTCAGGGAGGGCGGACGGCTACACCTTC.

V and J are TRBV10-3 and TRBJ2-7; a weak D match, TRBD2 (7 bases). The CDR3 extends over 14 amino acids. Germline V gives CDR1 ENHRY, CDR2 SYGVKD. V dropped 0 bases and J dropped 6 bases, with 12 bases sitting between them. The CDR3 is CAISESGGGFEQYF. For the CDR3, the DNA is TGTGCCATCAGTGAGTCGGGGGGGGGCTTCGAGCAGTACTTC.

The chain recombines TRBV7-8 with TRBJ2-3; TRBD2 matches at 9 bases. The V gene's germline CDR1 is SGHVS and CDR2 FQNEAQ. This CDR3 has 16 residues. Trimming took 5 bases from V and 1 from J; bases not matched to a gene: 7. The CDR3 loop reads CASSHSGRGGTDTQYF. The CDR3 nucleotides are TGTGCCAGCAGCCATAGCGGGAGAGGGGGCACAGATACGCAGTATTTT.

The chain employs TRBV6-5 and TRBJ2-7; TRBD2 agrees at 7 bases. CDR3 length: 12 residues. Germline loops: CDR1 MNHEY, CDR2 SVGAGI. After removal of 5 bases from V and 5 bases from J, the junction contained 3 bases not matched to a gene. CDR3 protein: CASSPRGDEQYV. The CDR3 bases are TGTGCCAGCAGTCCCCGGGGGGACGAGCAGTACGTC.

This clone was recorded only once. The rearrangement links TRBV6-2 or TRBV6-3 to TRBJ2-3, with 7 bases lining up with TRBD2. From germline, CDR1 is MNHEY and CDR2 SVGEGT. CDR3 length: 13 residues. The V gene end was trimmed by 6 bases and the J gene end by 3 bases; junction bases not matched to a gene: 3. CDR3 coding DNA: TGTGCCAGCAGCGAACTAGCGACAGATACGCAGTATTTT. This gives the protein CASSELATDTQYF.

The chain is built from TRBV15 and TRBJ1-5, with a weak D call TRBD1 (5 bases). The CDR3 runs to 14 residues. Germline lookup yields CDR1 LNHNV and CDR2 YYDKDF (reference sequence). The V gene lost 1 base and the J gene lost 3 bases, with 7 bases spanning the gap. In DNA form, the CDR3 reads TGTGCCACCAGCAGAGTTGGGGCCAATCAGCCCCAGCATTTT. Amino acids: CATSRVGANQPQHF.